Following are 11 T cell receptor beta chains from one sample sequenced in a study of cytomegalovirus exposure and HLA in healthy donors. The PCR ran on 60 Vbeta and 13 Jbeta primers. Using immunoSEQ multiplex PCR, the repertoire was profiled, and TCRdb retains in-frame clones only, with some absent. The data show 100,000 to 150,000 clones, with over 70% seen just once and around 2% held by the top ten. Sample: PBMCs. These TCRs come from a middle-aged woman in good health and CMV-seronegative.

This chain connects TRBV7-7 to TRBJ2-1; no clear D. Germline values: CDR1 SSHAT, CDR2 FNYEAQ (reference sequence). V was pared by 5 bases and J by 7 bases, with 15 bases between. The CDR3 extends over 14 amino acids. The CDR3, as DNA: TGTGCCAGCAGCGCACACACAGAAGCTAATGAGCAGTTCTTC. This encodes CASSAHTEANEQFF.

This clone occurred a few times. The rearrangement links TRBV29-1 to TRBJ2-1; no reliable D call. The V end lost 1 base, the J end lost 6 bases, and 10 bases lay between the germline ends. The CDR3 is made up of 13 amino acids. Germline V gives CDR1 SQVTM, CDR2 ANQGSEA. The CDR3 DNA follows: TGCAGCGTTGAAGGTTTTAGCCCCAATGAGCAGTTCTTC. Translation: CSVEGFSPNEQFF.

This clone was counted a few times. The chain carries TRBV2 and TRBJ2-4; a weak D match, TRBD2 (6 bases). CDR3 length equals 14 residues. Germline CDR1 is SNHLY and CDR2 is FYNNEI. V lost 6 bases and J lost 12, with 21 bases in between. CDR3 loop: CASSFWASEGSQYF. As DNA, the CDR3 is TGTGCCAGCAGCTTTTGGGCTAGCGAGGGCAGTCAGTACTTC.

The rearrangement links TRBV5-1 to TRBJ2-1; 9 bases are shared with TRBD2. Germline-derived CDR1 and CDR2 are SGHRS and YFSETQ. V lost 2 bases and J lost 8; bases outside the gene matches: 8. CDR3 size: 15 residues. CDR3 residues: CASSLAGGRLDEQFF. CDR3 DNA: TGCGCCAGCAGCTTAGCGGGGGGCAGACTGGATGAGCAGTTCTTC.

The chain combines TRBV7-3 with TRBJ2-3; 7 bases are a match to TRBD2. V shed 2 bases and J 5 bases; nucleotides not matched to a gene: 4. Germline V lookup: CDR1 SGHTA, CDR2 FQGTGA. This CDR3 spans 14 amino acids. CDR3: CASSLGGVLDTQYF. CDR3 DNA: TGTGCCAGCAGCTTAGGGGGGGTATTAGATACGCAGTATTTT.

A few counts support this clone. The chain employs TRBV5-1 and TRBJ2-3; 14 nucleotides line up with TRBD2. J gave up 2 bases and V 0 bases, and 5 bases lay outside the gene matches. Germline V gene sequence: CDR1 SGHRS, CDR2 YFSETQ. The CDR3 loop spans 18 amino acids. CDR3: CASSLAGTSGGYTDTQYF. In DNA, the CDR3 is TGCGCCAGCAGCTTGGCCGGGACTAGCGGGGGCTACACAGATACGCAGTATTTT.

This chain uses TRBV7-9 with TRBJ1-6; 9 nucleotides align to TRBD1. The CDR3 sequence is 14 residues long. V was clipped by 3 bases and J by 9 bases; unmatched bases: 3. Germline V gene lookup returns CDR1 SEHNR and CDR2 FQNEAQ (reference sequence). CDR3 loop: CASSFGTGTSPLHF. CDR3 in DNA: TGTGCCAGCAGCTTCGGGACAGGGACTTCACCCCTCCACTTT.

The chain couples TRBV28 to TRBJ1-4, with 9 bases identical to TRBD1. CDR1 MDHEN and CDR2 SYDVKM come from the germline V gene. CDR3 length equals 16 residues. The V gene end was trimmed by 6 bases and the J gene end by 4 bases; junction bases not matched to a gene: 9. The CDR3 sequence: CASSYRDREYNEKLFF. The CDR3 region has the DNA TGTGCCAGCAGCTACCGGGACAGGGAATATAATGAAAAACTGTTTTTT.

The chain employs TRBV9 and TRBJ2-1; 13 positions agree with TRBD2. Per the germline V gene, CDR1 is SGDLS and CDR2 is YYNGEE. The CDR3 covers 15 residues. J was trimmed by 4 bases and V by 3 bases; bases with no gene match: 1. Here the CDR3 reads CASSETSGGYNEQFF. The CDR3 bases are TGTGCCAGCAGCGAGACTAGCGGGGGGTACAATGAGCAGTTCTTC.

This rearrangement joins TRBV7-2 to TRBJ2-3; 9 nucleotides agree with TRBD2. Germline-derived CDR1 and CDR2 are SGHTA and FQGNSA. The CDR3 covers 15 residues. With 5 bases clipped from V and 3 bases from J, the junction kept 6 bases outside the gene matches. The CDR3: CASSQRTSGTDTQYF. The CDR3 bases are TGTGCCAGCAGCCAACGCACTAGCGGGACAGATACGCAGTATTTT.

V is TRBV6-4 and J is TRBJ1-1; 9 bases align to TRBD1. With 4 bases clipped from V and 4 bases from J, the junction kept 1 base outside the gene matches. CDR3 length: 13 residues. Germline V gives CDR1 MRHNA, CDR2 SNTAGT. DNA of the CDR3: TGTGCCAGCAGTGCGACAGGGGGCACTGAAGCTTTCTTT. It specifies CASSATGGTEAFF.